This passage covers 30 T cell receptor beta chains from one sample sequenced in a study of cytomegalovirus exposure and HLA in healthy donors. PCR was performed using 60 Vbeta and 13 Jbeta primers. The table came from immunoSEQ multiplex PCR; TCRdb's copy has only in-frame clones and leaves some out. Here the sample spans about 140,000 clones, approximately 82% being singletons. Sequenced material: PBMCs. These receptors came from a woman aged 40 to 50 in good health and CMV-seronegative.

This chain connects TRBV6-1 to TRBJ2-5; no firm D call. Looked up from germline, CDR1 is MNHNS and CDR2 is SASEGT. V dropped 4 bases and J dropped 1 base, with 13 bases sitting between them. This CDR3 spans 15 amino acids. The CDR3 DNA sequence: TGTGCCAGCAGTGTGAACTGGGCGAGCCAAGAGACCCAGTACTTC. It translates to CASSVNWASQETQYF.

Comment on this clone: Relative to the germline gene, one junction end is altered; a read error may explain this. The rearrangement uses TRBV19 and TRBJ2-1; D unclear. The CDR3 is made up of 13 amino acids. Germline loops: CDR1 LNHDA, CDR2 SQIVND (reference sequence). This CDR3 reads CASRIGAYNEQFF. In nucleotides, the CDR3 is TGTGCCAGTAGAATAGGCGCGTACAATGAGCAGTTCTTC.

This chain connects TRBV28 to TRBJ2-7; 7 positions match TRBD1. The CDR3 sequence is 15 residues long. V dropped 6 bases and J dropped 0; count of bases not matched to a gene: 8. Germline loops: CDR1 MDHEN, CDR2 SYDVKM. The CDR3 sequence is CASSPPGTASYEQYF. CDR3 nucleotides: TGTGCCAGCAGCCCCCCGGGGACAGCCTCCTACGAGCAGTACTTC.

This chain uses TRBV7-9 with TRBJ1-4; no reliable D call. This CDR3 spans 15 amino acids. CDR1 is SEHNR, CDR2 FQNEAQ, per germline (reference sequence). The germline V and J ends were trimmed by 5 bases and 0 bases, with 10 bases remaining between them. In DNA, the CDR3 is TGTGCCAGCAGCCCGCTAGCTGCAACTAATGAAAAACTGTTTTTT. Translating gives CASSPLAATNEKLFF.

The CDR3 region is CASTTAQVSSYNEQFF. The CDR3 coding sequence is TGTGCCAGCACCACCGCCCAAGTGAGCTCCTACAATGAGCAGTTCTTC. This chain joins TRBV6-6 and TRBJ2-1; D is unclear. The CDR3 runs 16 residues. V gave up 7 bases and J gave up 0 bases, with 16 bases separating them. Germline CDR1 is MNHNY and CDR2 is SVGAGI (reference sequence).

This chain joins TRBV5-1 and TRBJ2-3; a possible D gene is TRBD2 (5 bases). Germline V lookup: CDR1 SGHRS, CDR2 YFSETQ. The length of the CDR3 is 14 residues. The V end was cut by 4 bases, the J end by 0 bases, with 9 bases between. CDR3 nucleotide sequence: TGCGCCAGCAGCCTCAGCGGAAGCACAGATACGCAGTATTTT. Its protein is CASSLSGSTDTQYF.

This chain connects TRBV6-6 to TRBJ1-4, with a possible D match to TRBD1 (5 bases). The CDR3 consists of 15 residues. The germline V gene encodes CDR1 MNHNY and CDR2 SVGAGI (reference sequence). Trimming removed 0 bases from V and 4 bases from J, with 9 bases in between. The CDR3 nucleotides read TGTGCCAGCAGTTACTCCACAGGAGATAATGAAAAACTGTTTTTT. It encodes CASSYSTGDNEKLFF.

This chain uses TRBV28 with TRBJ2-7; 8 bases align to TRBD1. Unmatched junction bases numbered 11, after V lost 3 bases and J lost 7 bases. This CDR3 has 15 residues. Germline V gene lookup returns CDR1 MDHEN and CDR2 SYDVKM. The CDR3 sequence: CASSFLDRAAVEQYF. The CDR3 region has the DNA TGTGCCAGCAGTTTCTTGGACAGGGCAGCGGTTGAGCAGTACTTC. The variable domain in full, with the rest retrieved from reference TRBV28 and TRBJ2-7, is DVKVTQSSRYLVKRTGEKVFLECVQDMDHENMFWYRQDPGLGLRLIYFSYDVKMKEKGDIPEGYSVSREKKERFSLILESASTNQTSMYLCASSFLDRAAVEQYFGPGTRLTVT.

In its sample, this clone was seen a few times. The chain links TRBV28 to TRBJ2-7; the match to TRBD2 covers 7 bases. The trim removed 7 bases at V and 3 bases at J, leaving 12 bases unmatched. The germline V gene has CDR1 MDHEN and CDR2 SYDVKM. There are 15 residues in the CDR3. The CDR3, as DNA: TGTGCCAGCAACTTTCGGGGCGGGAGTCTCTACGAGCAGTACTTC. Protein: CASNFRGGSLYEQYF.

This chain joins TRBV5-4 and TRBJ1-2; no clear D. Between the trimmed V and J ends, which lost 0 bases and 4 bases, there was a span of 4 bases. Germline V gene lookup returns CDR1 SGHNT and CDR2 YYREEE (reference sequence). The CDR3 contains 12 residues. Here the CDR3 reads CASSLDSYGYTF. The DNA for the CDR3 is TGTGCCAGCAGCTTGGATAGCTATGGCTACACCTTC.

V and J are TRBV19 and TRBJ2-1, with 7 bases lining up with TRBD2. After removal of 6 bases from V and 6 bases from J, the junction contained 11 bases not matched to a gene. The germline V gene has CDR1 LNHDA and CDR2 SQIVND (reference sequence). CDR3 length: 15 amino acids. The chain's CDR3 is CASSNWEGPGNEQFF. In DNA, the CDR3 is TGTGCCAGTAGCAACTGGGAGGGGCCGGGCAATGAGCAGTTCTTC.

This sequence joins TRBV10-3 and TRBJ2-7; 7 nucleotides line up with TRBD1. This CDR3 has 14 amino acids. From germline, CDR1 is ENHRY and CDR2 SYGVKD. The ends lost 6 bases at V and 2 bases at J; junction bases unmatched: 7. The CDR3 region is CAIRTQGDAYEQYF. The CDR3 DNA reads as TGTGCCATCAGGACCCAGGGGGATGCCTACGAGCAGTACTTC.

The chain is built from TRBV28 and TRBJ1-4; 8 bases agree with TRBD1. The V segment lost 6 bases and the J segment 6 bases; nucleotides outside the gene matches: 6. The germline V gene has CDR1 MDHEN and CDR2 SYDVKM. The CDR3 covers 14 residues. The CDR3 DNA is TGTGCCAGCAGAACCGGGACAGGACATGAAAAACTGTTTTTT. The encoded protein is CASRTGTGHEKLFF. The variable domain in full, with the rest retrieved from reference TRBV28 and TRBJ1-4, is DVKVTQSSRYLVKRTGEKVFLECVQDMDHENMFWYRQDPGLGLRLIYFSYDVKMKEKGDIPEGYSVSREKKERFSLILESASTNQTSMYLCASRTGTGHEKLFFGSGTQLSVL.

This chain uses TRBV4-2 with TRBJ1-1; unclear D gene. V was pared by 0 bases and J by 4 bases, with 15 bases between. This CDR3 comprises 16 residues. Germline lookup yields CDR1 LGHNA and CDR2 YNFKEQ. This chain's CDR3 is CASSQDLTALSTEAFF. The CDR3 nucleotides are TGTGCCAGCAGCCAAGATCTCACAGCCTTGAGCACTGAAGCTTTCTTT.

J is TRBJ1-2 and V is TRBV29-1; a possible D gene is TRBD1 (5 bases). This CDR3 spans 16 amino acids. The germline V and J ends were trimmed by 3 bases and 7 bases, with 24 bases remaining between them. Germline V gives CDR1 SQVTM, CDR2 ANQGSEA. The CDR3 loop is CSVDWAVEEGIPGYTF. CDR3 in DNA: TGCAGCGTTGATTGGGCAGTTGAGGAGGGGATCCCTGGCTACACCTTC.

The chain employs TRBV28 and TRBJ2-7; 7 bases line up with TRBD2. With 7 bases clipped from V and 5 bases from J, the junction kept 2 bases outside the gene matches. CDR1 is MDHEN, CDR2 SYDVKM, per germline. There are 11 residues in the CDR3. The DNA of the CDR3 is TGTGCCAGCAAGGGAGGGGACGAGCAGTACTTC. Translation: CASKGGDEQYF.

This clone showed up just once. The genes are TRBV10-1 and TRBJ2-1, with TRBD1 matching over 10 bases. J gave up 6 bases and V 4 bases, and 12 bases lay outside the gene matches. The CDR3 contains 17 residues. Germline V lookup: CDR1 WNHNN, CDR2 SYGVQD (reference sequence). This CDR3 reads CASSGETGTGVINEQFF. The DNA for the CDR3 is TGCGCCAGCAGTGGCGAGACAGGGACAGGGGTTATCAATGAGCAGTTCTTC.

J is TRBJ2-7 and V is TRBV7-9; 11 bases are a match to TRBD2. The V and J ends lost 5 bases and 2 bases, in that order; junction bases with no gene match: 14. This CDR3 is 18 amino acids long. Germline-derived CDR1 and CDR2 are SEHNR and FQNEAQ (reference sequence). The DNA for the CDR3 is TGTGCCAGCAGCCCCGTGGGAACTAGCGGGAGCCCAACCTACGAGCAGTACTTC. Translated: CASSPVGTSGSPTYEQYF. Complete variable domain (other parts from reference TRBV7-9 and TRBJ2-7): DTGVSQNPRHKITKRGQNVTFRCDPISEHNRLYWYRQTLGQGPEFLTYFQNEAQLEKSRLLSDRFSAERPKGSFSTLEIQRTEQGDSAMYLCASSPVGTSGSPTYEQYFGPGTRLTVT.

The genes are TRBV28 and TRBJ1-1; D perhaps matches TRBD1 (5 bases). There are 14 residues in the CDR3. The V end was cut by 2 bases, the J end by 8 bases, with 15 bases between. Germline V gives CDR1 MDHEN, CDR2 SYDVKM. The CDR3 region has the DNA TGTGCCAGCAGTTTACGGGGGATAAGGTCAGAAGCTTTCTTT. Its protein is CASSLRGIRSEAFF.

J is TRBJ2-7 and V is TRBV6-6, with D perhaps TRBD1 (6 bases). Per germline, CDR1 MNHNY and CDR2 SVGAGI (reference sequence). This CDR3 has 13 residues. Trimming removed 7 bases at V and 2 bases at J, with 12 bases between. This chain's CDR3 is CASKRQDTYEQYF. Written as DNA, the CDR3 is TGTGCCAGCAAGAGACAGGATACCTACGAGCAGTACTTC.

The chain has TRBV6-6 and TRBJ2-1; the D is unclear. Germline loops: CDR1 MNHNY, CDR2 SVGAGI (reference sequence). CDR3 length: 13 amino acids. V was clipped by 5 bases and J by 7 bases, with 12 bases between them. The CDR3 sequence is CASSPPGSNEQFF. The DNA for the CDR3 is TGTGCCAGCAGTCCCCCAGGTTCTAATGAGCAGTTCTTC.

J is TRBJ2-5 and V is TRBV28, with D uncertain. V was pared by 6 bases and J by 2 bases, with 16 bases between. The CDR3 sequence is 15 residues long. The germline gives CDR1 MDHEN, CDR2 SYDVKM. The CDR3 DNA reads TGTGCCAGCAGAGTTCGAGGTTACCTACAAGAGACCCAGTACTTC. This translates into CASRVRGYLQETQYF. The whole variable domain, filled in from reference TRBV28 and TRBJ2-5, reads DVKVTQSSRYLVKRTGEKVFLECVQDMDHENMFWYRQDPGLGLRLIYFSYDVKMKEKGDIPEGYSVSREKKERFSLILESASTNQTSMYLCASRVRGYLQETQYFGPGTRLLVL.

The CDR3 loop reads CASSPEGQGDTEAFF. The CDR3 DNA is TGTGCCAGCTCACCAGAGGGACAGGGAGATACTGAAGCTTTCTTT. This chain connects TRBV18 to TRBJ1-1; 9 positions match TRBD1. The CDR3 spans 15 residues. Germline V CDR1 and CDR2: KGHSH, LQKENI. J lost 5 bases, V lost 2 bases, and 6 bases had no gene match.

This chain connects TRBV6-4 to TRBJ2-2; 15 nucleotides align to TRBD2. The CDR3 is 17 residues long. Germline CDR1 and CDR2: MRHNA and SNTAGT. The V gene end was trimmed by 0 bases and the J gene end by 6 bases; junction bases not matched to a gene: 2. Here the CDR3 DNA reads TGTGCCAGCAGTGACTCAGGACTAGCGGGAGGGGCCGGGGAGCTGTTTTTT. It translates to CASSDSGLAGGAGELFF.

V gene TRBV7-8 combines with J gene TRBJ2-7; 8 nucleotides agree with TRBD1. This CDR3 has 14 amino acids. With V trimmed by 3 bases and J by 3 bases, 4 bases remained unmatched. The V gene's germline CDR1 is SGHVS and CDR2 FQNEAQ. CDR3 coding DNA: TGTGCCAGCAGCTTGGGACAGGCGTACTACGAGCAGTACTTC. As protein: CASSLGQAYYEQYF.

The chain carries TRBV6-5 and TRBJ1-4; D ambiguous. Germline V gene lookup returns CDR1 MNHEY and CDR2 SVGAGI. The CDR3 totals 14 residues. V gave up 6 bases and J gave up 5 bases, with 13 bases separating them. CDR3: CASSLDGVNEKLFF. The CDR3 DNA reads as TGTGCCAGCAGCCTCGACGGAGTAAATGAAAAACTGTTTTTT.

The chain has TRBV29-1 and TRBJ2-7; 11 bases line up with TRBD2. V dropped 5 bases and J dropped 7; count of bases not matched to a gene: 7. Per germline, CDR1 SQVTM and CDR2 ANQGSEA. This CDR3 contains 13 residues. The CDR3 coding sequence is TGCAGCGTTCGACTAGCGGGATCCGGGGAGCAGTACTTC. Translating gives CSVRLAGSGEQYF.

The chain is built from TRBV15 and TRBJ1-1; no clear D. Trimming shortened V by 1 base and J by 11 bases, and 14 bases separated the two germline ends. The V gene's germline CDR1 is LNHNV and CDR2 YYDKDF (reference sequence). This CDR3 contains 13 residues. CDR3: CATSRVEPPIAFF. Written as DNA, the CDR3 is TGTGCCACCAGCAGAGTTGAGCCCCCGATTGCTTTCTTT.

The CDR3 DNA reads as TGTGCCAGCAGCGCCTCGGGGGATGGCTACGAGCAGTACTTC. The encoded protein is CASSASGDGYEQYF. V usage is TRBV9 and J usage is TRBJ2-7, with D possibly matching TRBD2 (6 bases). The CDR3 totals 14 residues. V lost 3 bases to trimming and J lost 3 bases, with 13 bases between them. Per the germline V gene, CDR1 is SGDLS and CDR2 is YYNGEE.

This chain connects TRBV6-4 to TRBJ2-7; D is uncertain. The ends were cut back, 2 bases at V and 0 bases at J, with 5 bases in the middle. The CDR3 loop spans 13 amino acids. The germline V gene has CDR1 MRHNA and CDR2 SNTAGT. The CDR3 nucleotides are TGTGCCAGCAGTGACGGGCCCTCCTACGAGCAGTACTTC. It translates to CASSDGPSYEQYF.